Below are 5 T cell receptor beta chains sequenced from a single sample in a study of memory CD4+ T cells and cytomegalovirus serostatus. Using immunoSEQ multiplex PCR, the repertoire was profiled, and TCRdb retains in-frame clones only, with some absent. The data contain about 41,000 clones, roughly 77% of them singletons. The sort gate was single viable CD3+CD4+CD8-CD45RO+ cells for memory CD4+ T cells. Input material: memory CD4+ T cells from blood. The receptors stem from an adult in good health and CMV-seronegative.

The chain couples TRBV27 to TRBJ1-2; 7 nucleotides agree with TRBD1. The V and J ends lost 2 bases and 2 bases, in that order; junction bases with no gene match: 2. The CDR3 extends over 14 amino acids. The germline V gene encodes CDR1 MNHEY and CDR2 SMNVEV (reference sequence). CDR3 residues: CASSLRTGNYGYTF. The CDR3 nucleotides read TGTGCCAGCAGTTTAAGGACAGGAAACTATGGCTACACCTTC.

This clone was counted between two and nine times. The rearrangement uses TRBV29-1 and TRBJ2-3; D remains unclear. CDR3 length: 12 amino acids. V was cut by 4 bases and J by 3 bases, with 8 bases left in between. CDR1 SQVTM and CDR2 ANQGSEA come from the germline V gene. The CDR3 loop is CSVAAVTDTQYF. CDR3 coding DNA: TGCAGCGTTGCAGCAGTTACAGATACGCAGTATTTT.

This rearrangement joins TRBV15 to TRBJ2-5, with D uncertain. Germline CDR1 reads LNHNV; CDR2 reads YYDKDF (reference sequence). This CDR3 has 16 amino acids. Trimming stripped 5 bases from V and 1 base from J, with 17 bases between. DNA of the CDR3: TGTGCCACCAGCTCTAAGATGGGGATCAGCCAAGAGACCCAGTACTTC. The encoded protein is CATSSKMGISQETQYF.

This rearrangement joins TRBV6-1 to TRBJ1-6; unclear D gene. Germline values: CDR1 MNHNS, CDR2 SASEGT. The CDR3 extends over 12 amino acids. V lost 10 bases and J 8 bases, leaving 12 bases between the germline ends. CDR3 in DNA: TGTGCCACCAGAGCAGTCTATTCACCCCTCCACTTT. Protein sequence: CATRAVYSPLHF.

This clone appeared a few times. The chain recombines TRBV4-1 with TRBJ1-5; TRBD1 might be the D (5 bases). The CDR3 contains 17 residues. V lost 1 base and J 5 bases, leaving 18 bases between the germline ends. The germline gives CDR1 MGHRA, CDR2 YSYEKL. CDR3 sequence: CASSQGGRGRAHQPQHF. The CDR3 region has the DNA TGCGCCAGCAGCCAAGGCGGCCGGGGCAGGGCGCATCAGCCCCAGCATTTT.